What follows are 19 T cell receptor beta chains derived from one specimen sequenced in a study of shared clonotypes between healthy human individuals. Data came from immunoSEQ multiplex PCR; TCRdb stores just in-frame clones and leaves some out. The sample carries under 2,500,000 clones, approximately 95% recorded once. The sequenced sample was naive CD4+ T cells sorted from blood. Subset reported: CD45RA+ positively selected. These TCRs come from a man between 18 and 35 years old in good health.

V and J are TRBV28 and TRBJ2-7; TRBD1 aligns across 9 bases. This CDR3 is built from 17 residues. Germline trimming cut 7 bases from V and 6 bases from J; bases unmatched to any gene: 19. Per germline, CDR1 MDHEN and CDR2 SYDVKM. CDR3 DNA: TGTGCCAGCACCTACCAACGGCCTGGGACAGGGTTCATCGAGCAGTACTTC. Translated: CASTYQRPGTGFIEQYF.

This rearrangement joins TRBV27 to TRBJ2-7; 11 bases fit TRBD2. The J segment lost 3 bases and the V segment lost 4 bases, leaving 8 bases of the junction unmatched. The CDR3 is made up of 16 amino acids. Germline loops: CDR1 MNHEY, CDR2 SMNVEV (reference sequence). CDR3 coding DNA: TGTGCCAGCAGTTCCACCCCGCTAGCGGGAGGCTACGAGCAGTACTTC. Translation gives CASSSTPLAGGYEQYF.

V usage is TRBV20-1 and J usage is TRBJ2-2; D not certain. The CDR3 extends over 11 amino acids. Germline V gene sequence: CDR1 DFQATT, CDR2 SNEGSKA (reference sequence). V lost 6 bases to trimming and J lost 6 bases, with 8 bases between them. The CDR3 sequence: CSALGSGELFF. In DNA form, the CDR3 reads TGCAGTGCCCTGGGGTCCGGGGAGCTGTTTTTT.

The chain employs TRBV5-4 and TRBJ2-1; possibly TRBD2 for D (6 bases). The CDR3 totals 13 residues. CDR1 and CDR2 (germline): SGHNT, YYREEE (reference sequence). Trimming shortened V by 4 bases and J by 9 bases, and 14 bases separated the two germline ends. The CDR3 loop reads CASSQARGLEQFF. CDR3 DNA sequence: TGTGCCAGCAGCCAGGCTAGGGGACTTGAGCAGTTCTTC.

DNA of the CDR3: TGTGCCATCAGCGGGACAGACAATCAGCCCCAGCATTTT. It translates to CAISGTDNQPQHF. This chain joins TRBV10-3 and TRBJ1-5, with 7 bases fitting TRBD1. With 6 bases clipped from V and 3 bases from J, the junction kept 2 bases outside the gene matches. The CDR3 runs to 13 residues. CDR1 and CDR2 from the germline V gene are ENHRY and SYGVKD.

This chain connects TRBV27 to TRBJ1-4; maybe TRBD1 (5 bases). Germline lookup yields CDR1 MNHEY and CDR2 SMNVEV (reference sequence). CDR3 length: 18 amino acids. The V end lost 5 bases, the J end lost 7 bases, and 26 bases lay between the germline ends. CDR3 sequence (DNA): TGTGCCAGCAGTGCCTTTCTCGGGTCCGGGGCCCGGGGTGAAAAACTGTTTTTT. Protein product: CASSAFLGSGARGEKLFF.

The chain carries TRBV9 and TRBJ1-2; no clear D. Per germline, CDR1 SGDLS and CDR2 YYNGEE. The V end was cut by 4 bases, the J end by 3 bases, with 7 bases between. The CDR3 has 12 residues. The CDR3 reads CASSTNDYGYTF. The CDR3 region has the DNA TGTGCCAGCAGCACAAACGACTATGGCTACACCTTC. Looking up the rest from reference TRBV9 and TRBJ1-2 gives the full variable domain: DSGVTQTPKHLITATGQRVTLRCSPRSGDLSVYWYQQSLDQGLQFLIQYYNGEERAKGNILERFSAQQFPDLHSELNLSSLELGDSALYFCASSTNDYGYTFGSGTRLTVV.

The V call is TRBV30, the J call TRBJ1-4; D remains unclear. V lost 0 bases, J lost 3 bases, and 11 bases lay in between. From germline, CDR1 is GTSNPN and CDR2 SVGIG (reference sequence). This CDR3 contains 15 residues. The DNA of the CDR3 is TGTGCCTGGAGTGTCAAGGGTTGGGCTAATGAAAAACTGTTTTTT. Translating gives CAWSVKGWANEKLFF.

The chain is built from TRBV29-1 and TRBJ1-1; 7 bases are a match to TRBD1. This CDR3 comprises 14 residues. Per the germline V gene, CDR1 is SQVTM and CDR2 is ANQGSEA. J gave up 0 bases and V 2 bases, and 3 bases lay outside the gene matches. CDR3 coding DNA: TGCAGCGTTGAAAACCAGGGGGTGAACACTGAAGCTTTCTTT. It translates to CSVENQGVNTEAFF.

The chain couples TRBV2 to TRBJ2-1; 10 bases agree with TRBD1. The trim removed 6 bases at V and 4 bases at J, leaving 6 bases unmatched. The CDR3 runs 15 residues. The germline gives CDR1 SNHLY, CDR2 FYNNEI. The DNA for the CDR3 is TGTGCCAGCAGCGAGAGGGGACAGGGGTACAATGAGCAGTTCTTC. This encodes CASSERGQGYNEQFF.

The V and J genes are TRBV9 and TRBJ1-2; D is possibly TRBD1 (5 bases). Trimming stripped 3 bases from V and 1 base from J, with 16 bases between. The V gene's germline CDR1 is SGDLS and CDR2 YYNGEE. This CDR3 is built from 16 residues. The CDR3 region has the DNA TGTGCCAGCAGCGCACCGGCGGGGGGAGGTAACTATGGCTACACCTTC. Encoded protein: CASSAPAGGGNYGYTF.

This clone was counted a single time. The chain carries TRBV18 and TRBJ2-3, with 8 bases aligning to TRBD1. Losses at the gene ends were 6 bases for V and 3 bases for J; bases not matched to a gene: 8. Germline V gene data show CDR1 as KGHSH and CDR2 as LQKENI. This CDR3 contains 15 residues. CDR3 DNA sequence: TGTGCCAGCTCCCTGGACAGGGTAGGGACAGATACGCAGTATTTT. Its protein is CASSLDRVGTDTQYF. Based on the CDR3 plus reference TRBV18 and TRBJ2-3, the full variable domain is NAGVMQNPRHLVRRRGQEARLRCSPMKGHSHVYWYRQLPEEGLKFMVYLQKENIIDESGMPKERFSAEFPKEGPSILRIQQVVRGDSAAYFCASSLDRVGTDTQYFGPGTRLTVL.

There are a few counts of this clone. The V gene is TRBV7-9, the J gene TRBJ1-2; the D is unclear. V lost 6 bases and J 3 bases, leaving 26 bases between the germline ends. Germline-derived CDR1 and CDR2 are SEHNR and FQNEAQ (reference sequence). The CDR3 consists of 18 residues. The chain's CDR3 is CASRSTPKTDPGDYGYTF. CDR3 nucleotides: TGTGCCAGCAGGTCAACCCCGAAGACGGACCCTGGGGACTATGGCTACACCTTC.

The CDR3 is CASKLTATPGGYTF. CDR3 coding DNA: TGTGCCAGTAAGCTGACCGCAACTCCGGGAGGCTACACCTTC. This chain links TRBV19 with TRBJ1-2; D is ambiguous. Trimming left V 7 bases short and J 8 bases short, with 20 bases between. Looked up from germline, CDR1 is LNHDA and CDR2 is SQIVND (reference sequence). The CDR3 is made up of 14 amino acids.

The chain carries TRBV28 and TRBJ2-1; D is perhaps TRBD1 (6 bases). Germline V gene data show CDR1 as MDHEN and CDR2 as SYDVKM. The CDR3 covers 14 residues. Trimming left V 3 bases short and J 2 bases short, with 8 bases between. The chain's CDR3 is CASSFPGAYNEQFF. The CDR3 DNA is TGTGCCAGCAGTTTTCCAGGGGCCTACAATGAGCAGTTCTTC.

This clone is a singleton in its sample. V gene TRBV5-6 combines with J gene TRBJ2-5; D ambiguous. In germline, CDR1 is SGHDT, CDR2 YYEEEE. Trimming took 4 bases from V and 2 from J, leaving 18 bases between them. CDR3 size: 16 residues. The CDR3 here is CASSDPTQFRQETQYF. The CDR3 DNA is TGTGCCAGCAGCGACCCAACCCAGTTCCGTCAAGAGACCCAGTACTTC.

Points on this clone: Different DNA sequences within this sample yield the same CDR3. This chain links TRBV10-3 with TRBJ2-5; no firm D call. The germline V and J ends were trimmed by 0 bases and 1 base, with 6 bases remaining between them. The CDR3 contains 14 residues. Germline V lookup: CDR1 ENHRY, CDR2 SYGVKD. Here the CDR3 reads CAISESGRQETQYF. The CDR3 DNA reads TGTGCCATCAGTGAGTCTGGCCGCCAAGAGACCCAGTACTTC.

The V gene is TRBV11-3, the J gene TRBJ2-1, with D perhaps TRBD1 (6 bases). CDR1 and CDR2 from the germline V gene are SGHNT and YENEEA. V dropped 3 bases and J dropped 0 bases, with 9 bases sitting between them. CDR3 size: 15 residues. CDR3 loop: CASSFGQPSYNEQFF. DNA for the CDR3: TGTGCCAGCAGCTTCGGACAGCCCTCCTACAATGAGCAGTTCTTC.

This chain links TRBV5-8 with TRBJ2-2; possibly TRBD1 for D (6 bases). The germline V gene encodes CDR1 SGHTS and CDR2 YDEGEE. This CDR3 has 17 amino acids. The ends were cut back, 0 bases at V and 4 bases at J, with 16 bases in the middle. In DNA, the CDR3 is TGTGCCAGCAGCTTGGGCCCCTCAGGGGCGGCCACCGGGGAGCTGTTTTTT. Protein sequence: CASSLGPSGAATGELFF.